Listed here are 22 T cell receptor beta chains from one sample, sequenced in a study of blood T cell repertoires in COVID-19. Profiling relied on immunoSEQ multiplex PCR, and the TCRdb table lists in-frame clones only, not all of them. The table includes 330,000 or so clones, 88% detected once. The sequenced material came from PBMCs or T cells enriched from blood (not recorded which). Every receptor here comes from a woman aged 25 to 39 who had been exposed to COVID-19.

The chain has TRBV29-1 and TRBJ2-2; D possibly corresponds to TRBD2 (6 bases). This CDR3 spans 15 amino acids. Trimming removed 4 bases at V and 5 bases at J, with 17 bases between. Germline V gene lookup returns CDR1 SQVTM and CDR2 ANQGSEA. The CDR3 spells CSVVSGQGGTGELFF. CDR3 DNA sequence: TGCAGCGTTGTCTCGGGGCAGGGAGGAACCGGGGAGCTGTTTTTT.

The chain combines TRBV7-2 with TRBJ2-5; D is undetermined. Germline loops: CDR1 SGHTA, CDR2 FQGNSA. This CDR3 is built from 14 residues. V was clipped by 1 base and J by 5 bases, with 11 bases between them. In nucleotides, the CDR3 is TGTGCCAGCAGCTTAGTGCTAGGCTGGGAGACCCAGTACTTC. As protein: CASSLVLGWETQYF.

This clone was detected only once. The rearrangement uses TRBV5-1 and TRBJ2-7, with TRBD1 identical over 8 bases. The CDR3 consists of 16 residues. Trimming removed 0 bases from V and 0 bases from J; junction bases left unmatched: 5. Germline V lookup: CDR1 SGHRS, CDR2 YFSETQ. CDR3 sequence reads: CASSLGRDRRSYEQYF. The CDR3, as DNA: TGCGCCAGCAGCTTGGGGCGGGACAGGCGCTCCTACGAGCAGTACTTC.

The chain links TRBV11-2 to TRBJ2-3; D is possibly TRBD2 (7 bases). The CDR3 is 16 amino acids. Germline loops: CDR1 SGHAT, CDR2 FQNNGV. V lost 1 base and J lost 2, with 13 bases in between. CDR3 coding DNA: TGTGCCAGCAGCTTAGTCGCGGGGGCGGACACAGATACGCAGTATTTT. This sequence encodes CASSLVAGADTDTQYF. The full variable domain, in which reference TRBV11-2 and TRBJ2-3 provide the parts outside the CDR3, is EAGVAQSPRYKIIEKRQSVAFWCNPISGHATLYWYQQILGQGPKLLIQFQNNGVVDDSQLPKDRFSAERLKGVDSTLKIQPAKLEDSAVYLCASSLVAGADTDTQYFGPGTRLTVL.

As concerns this clone: The sample has other DNA sequences that encode this CDR3 too. This rearrangement joins TRBV12-5 to TRBJ1-2; 9 positions agree with TRBD1. There are 15 residues in the CDR3. Germline CDR1 LGHNT, CDR2 FRNRAP. Trimming cost V 6 bases and J 6 bases; bases outside gene matches: 11. The CDR3 sequence is CASGLPLQGADGYTF. CDR3 bases: TGTGCTAGTGGCCTCCCTCTACAGGGGGCGGATGGCTACACCTTC. The entire variable domain, with the rest obtained from reference TRBV12-5 and TRBJ1-2, is as follows: DARVTQTPRHKVTEMGQEVTMRCQPILGHNTVFWYRQTMMQGLELLAYFRNRAPLDDSGMPKDRFSAEMPDATLATLKIQPSEPRDSAVYFCASGLPLQGADGYTFGSGTRLTVV.

The chain has TRBV11-2 and TRBJ1-6; 7 bases agree with TRBD1. CDR1 is SGHAT and CDR2 is FQNNGV in the germline V gene. With V trimmed by 4 bases and J by 10 bases, 7 bases remained unmatched. This CDR3 is 14 amino acids long. Here the CDR3 reads CASSSLTGYSPLHF. CDR3 sequence (DNA): TGTGCCAGCAGCTCACTGACAGGGTACTCACCCCTCCACTTT.

The J gene is TRBJ2-7, the V gene TRBV28; the D is unclear. There are 15 residues in the CDR3. The germline gives CDR1 MDHEN, CDR2 SYDVKM. Trimming removed 2 bases from V and 0 bases from J, with 11 bases in between. The CDR3 spells CASSLGRLHSYEQYF. The CDR3 DNA follows: TGTGCCAGCAGTTTAGGTAGACTGCACTCCTACGAGCAGTACTTC.

V and J are TRBV19 and TRBJ2-7; 7 bases line up with TRBD2. The CDR3 is 16 residues long. Trimming cost V 3 bases and J 2 bases; bases outside gene matches: 10. CDR1 LNHDA and CDR2 SQIVND come from the germline V gene (reference sequence). CDR3 nucleotides: TGTGCCAGTAGTATCCTGGGGGGGTCGGAGACCTACGAGCAGTACTTC. Its translation is CASSILGGSETYEQYF.

The V call is TRBV7-3, the J call TRBJ2-1, with TRBD2 matching over 7 bases. The CDR3 totals 15 residues. Germline V CDR1 and CDR2: SGHTA, FQGTGA. Germline trimming cut 4 bases from V and 5 bases from J; bases unmatched to any gene: 8. Here the CDR3 DNA reads TGTGCCAGCAGCTCCACTAGCGACCAAAACAATGAGCAGTTCTTC. Encoded protein: CASSSTSDQNNEQFF.

J is TRBJ1-6 and V is TRBV5-4, with 9 bases fitting TRBD1. In germline, CDR1 is SGHNT, CDR2 YYREEE (reference sequence). After removal of 6 bases from V and 7 bases from J, the junction contained 5 bases not matched to a gene. The CDR3 is 14 residues long. The CDR3 region has the DNA TGTGCCAGCAACCTACAGGGGGCGAATTCACCCCTCCACTTT. It is translated as CASNLQGANSPLHF.

This clone was found once. The rearrangement uses TRBV3-1 (or the pseudogene TRBV3-2) and TRBJ2-2, with TRBD2 as a possible D gene (5 bases). The CDR3 is made up of 13 amino acids. Germline lookup yields CDR1 LGHDT and CDR2 YNNKEL (reference sequence). Between the trimmed V and J ends, which lost 4 bases and 10 bases, there was a span of 13 bases. The CDR3 DNA reads as TGTGCCAGCAGCCTTCTCGGGGATTTGGAGCTGTTTTTT. Translation gives CASSLLGDLELFF.

The V and J genes are TRBV14 and TRBJ1-1, with a weak D call TRBD1 (5 bases). Germline V gene lookup returns CDR1 SGHDN and CDR2 FVKESK. The CDR3 has 15 amino acids. The V end lost 3 bases, the J end lost 4 bases, and 15 bases lay between the germline ends. This CDR3 reads CASSQIDSTGTEAFF. The CDR3 DNA sequence: TGTGCCAGCAGCCAGATAGACAGCACGGGCACTGAAGCTTTCTTT.

The V call is TRBV30, the J call TRBJ1-4; 7 bases map to TRBD1. Germline V CDR1 and CDR2: GTSNPN, SVGIG (reference sequence). Germline trimming cut 1 base from V and 8 bases from J; bases unmatched to any gene: 13. This CDR3 spans 16 amino acids. The CDR3: CAWSGTGTGPYEKLFF. CDR3 nucleotide sequence: TGTGCCTGGAGTGGGACAGGAACGGGCCCATACGAAAAACTGTTTTTT.

The gene calls are TRBV28 and TRBJ1-4, with D possibly matching TRBD1 (5 bases). Germline V gives CDR1 MDHEN, CDR2 SYDVKM. The CDR3 covers 14 residues. The V end was cut by 3 bases, the J end by 3 bases, with 8 bases between. The CDR3 region is CASSFRGSNEKLFF. For the CDR3, the DNA is TGTGCCAGCAGTTTTCGGGGGTCTAATGAAAAACTGTTTTTT.

The CDR3 DNA follows: TGTGCCAGCAGCTACAGCTGGGGCTTCCAAGAGACCCAGTACTTC. Its translation: CASSYSWGFQETQYF. The rearrangement links TRBV9 to TRBJ2-5, with D perhaps TRBD1 (5 bases). Per the germline V gene, CDR1 is SGDLS and CDR2 is YYNGEE. V lost 4 bases to trimming and J lost 1 base, with 14 bases between them. This CDR3 region has 15 residues.

This clone has only one observation. The chain has TRBV7-9 and TRBJ1-6; 8 bases match TRBD1. The germline V gene has CDR1 SEHNR and CDR2 FQNEAQ (reference sequence). V lost 3 bases and J lost 4; bases outside the gene matches: 8. The CDR3 spans 17 residues. CDR3 bases: TGTGCCAGCAGCTTGACCGGACAGGGTCGGTATAATTCACCCCTCCACTTT. Translation: CASSLTGQGRYNSPLHF.

V usage is TRBV24-1 and J usage is TRBJ2-3; D perhaps matches TRBD1 (6 bases). V lost 3 bases and J 0 bases, leaving 24 bases between the germline ends. CDR3 size: 20 residues. Germline V CDR1 and CDR2: KGHDR, SFDVKD. CDR3 protein: CATSDPSKGQGILSTDTQYF. The CDR3 DNA is TGTGCCACCAGTGATCCGTCAAAGGGGCAGGGGATATTGAGCACAGATACGCAGTATTTT.

The chain combines TRBV28 with TRBJ1-1, with 9 nucleotides matching TRBD1. The CDR3 covers 12 residues. V was clipped by 6 bases and J by 11 bases; unmatched bases: 7. Germline V gene lookup returns CDR1 MDHEN and CDR2 SYDVKM. The CDR3: CASRNRGLTAFF. CDR3 in DNA: TGTGCCAGCAGGAACAGGGGGCTTACTGCTTTCTTT.

CDR3: CASSVVTSGRETQYF. DNA of the CDR3: TGTGCCAGCAGCGTAGTAACTAGCGGGAGGGAGACCCAGTACTTC. J is TRBJ2-5 and V is TRBV9; 12 positions match TRBD2. Germline CDR1 and CDR2: SGDLS and YYNGEE. This CDR3 has 15 residues. Losses at the gene ends were 0 bases for V and 5 bases for J; bases not matched to a gene: 2.

The V call is TRBV2, the J call TRBJ2-2; tentatively, D is TRBD2 (5 bases). Germline assignment: CDR1 SNHLY and CDR2 FYNNEI. The CDR3 is 15 amino acids. Between the trimmed V and J ends, which lost 3 bases and 0 bases, there was a span of 8 bases. DNA for the CDR3: TGTGCCAGCAGTGAGATAGCGCCGAACACCGGGGAGCTGTTTTTT. It is translated as CASSEIAPNTGELFF.

This chain links TRBV24-1 with TRBJ2-5; D is unresolved. The length of the CDR3 is 13 residues. V was trimmed by 6 bases and J by 4 bases, leaving 11 bases between them. Looked up from germline, CDR1 is KGHDR and CDR2 is SFDVKD. The CDR3, as DNA: TGTGCCACCAGTATGCGCCCCGGAGAGACCCAGTACTTC. Amino acid sequence: CATSMRPGETQYF.

This chain connects TRBV6-5 to TRBJ2-3; D is possibly TRBD2 (5 bases). Germline lookup yields CDR1 MNHEY and CDR2 SVGAGI. This CDR3 has 15 amino acids. The V end lost 2 bases, the J end lost 2 bases, and 11 bases lay between the germline ends. The CDR3 nucleotides read TGTGCCAGCAGTTACACCCCGAGGGCCACAGATACGCAGTATTTT. Its protein is CASSYTPRATDTQYF.